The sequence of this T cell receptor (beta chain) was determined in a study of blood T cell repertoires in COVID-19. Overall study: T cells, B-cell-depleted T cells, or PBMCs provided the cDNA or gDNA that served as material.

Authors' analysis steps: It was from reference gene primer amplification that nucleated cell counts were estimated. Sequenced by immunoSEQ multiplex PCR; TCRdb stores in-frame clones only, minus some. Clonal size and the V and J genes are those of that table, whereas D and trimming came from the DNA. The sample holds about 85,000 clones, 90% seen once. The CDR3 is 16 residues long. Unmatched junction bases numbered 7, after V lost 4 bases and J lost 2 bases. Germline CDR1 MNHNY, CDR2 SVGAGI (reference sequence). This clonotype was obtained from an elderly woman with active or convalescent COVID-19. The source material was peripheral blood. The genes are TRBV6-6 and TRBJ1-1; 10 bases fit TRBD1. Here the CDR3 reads CASSSPRDRGNTEAFF. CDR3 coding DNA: TGTGCCAGCAGTTCCCCCCGGGACAGGGGTAACACTGAAGCTTTCTTT.